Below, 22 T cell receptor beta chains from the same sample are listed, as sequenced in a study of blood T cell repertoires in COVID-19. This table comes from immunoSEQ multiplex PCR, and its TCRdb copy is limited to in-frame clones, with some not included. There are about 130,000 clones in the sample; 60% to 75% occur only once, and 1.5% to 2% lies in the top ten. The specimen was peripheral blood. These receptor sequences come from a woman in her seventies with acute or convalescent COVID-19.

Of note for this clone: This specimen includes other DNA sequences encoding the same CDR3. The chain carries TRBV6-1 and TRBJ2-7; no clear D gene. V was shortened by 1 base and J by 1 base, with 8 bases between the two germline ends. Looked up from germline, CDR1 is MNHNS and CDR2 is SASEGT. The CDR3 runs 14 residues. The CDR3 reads CASSEGAVSYEQYF. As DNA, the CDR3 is TGTGCCAGCAGTGAAGGCGCGGTGTCCTACGAGCAGTACTTC.

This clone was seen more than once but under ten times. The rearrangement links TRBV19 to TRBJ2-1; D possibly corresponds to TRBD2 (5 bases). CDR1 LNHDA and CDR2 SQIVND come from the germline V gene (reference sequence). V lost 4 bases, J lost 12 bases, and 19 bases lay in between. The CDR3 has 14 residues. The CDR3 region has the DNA TGTGCCAGTAGTACCAACGGACGTAAGGACTCGCAGTTCTTC. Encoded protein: CASSTNGRKDSQFF.

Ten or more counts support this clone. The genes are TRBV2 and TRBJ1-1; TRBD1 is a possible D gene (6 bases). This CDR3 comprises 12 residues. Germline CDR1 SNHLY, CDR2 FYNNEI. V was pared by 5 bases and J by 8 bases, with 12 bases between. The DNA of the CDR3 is TGTGCCAGCAGTAGGGCCGACAGGGAAGCTTTCTTT. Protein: CASSRADREAFF.

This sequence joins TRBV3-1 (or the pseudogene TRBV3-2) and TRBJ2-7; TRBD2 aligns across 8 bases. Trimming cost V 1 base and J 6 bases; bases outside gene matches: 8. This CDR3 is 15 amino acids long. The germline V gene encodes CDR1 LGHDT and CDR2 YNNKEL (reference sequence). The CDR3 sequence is CASSQVVGGVGEQYF. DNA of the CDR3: TGTGCCAGCAGCCAAGTAGTCGGGGGGGTTGGCGAGCAGTACTTC.

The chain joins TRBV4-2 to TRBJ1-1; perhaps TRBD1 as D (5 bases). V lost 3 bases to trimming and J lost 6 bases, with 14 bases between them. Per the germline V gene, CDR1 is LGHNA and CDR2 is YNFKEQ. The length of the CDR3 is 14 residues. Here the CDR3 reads CASSHAGKGSEAFF. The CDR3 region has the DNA TGTGCCAGCAGCCACGCAGGGAAGGGGTCTGAAGCTTTCTTT.

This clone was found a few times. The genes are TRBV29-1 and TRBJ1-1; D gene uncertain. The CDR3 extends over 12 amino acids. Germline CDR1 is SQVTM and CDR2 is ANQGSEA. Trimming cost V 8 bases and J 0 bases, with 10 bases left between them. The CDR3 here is CSLQLLNTEAFF. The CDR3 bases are TGCAGCCTTCAACTCCTGAACACTGAAGCTTTCTTT.

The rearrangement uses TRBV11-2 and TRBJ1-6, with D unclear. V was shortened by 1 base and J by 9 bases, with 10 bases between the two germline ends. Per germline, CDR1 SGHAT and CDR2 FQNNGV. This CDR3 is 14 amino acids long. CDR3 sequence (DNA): TGTGCCAGCAGCTTAGTGGGAGGAGGTTCACCCCTCCACTTT. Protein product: CASSLVGGGSPLHF.

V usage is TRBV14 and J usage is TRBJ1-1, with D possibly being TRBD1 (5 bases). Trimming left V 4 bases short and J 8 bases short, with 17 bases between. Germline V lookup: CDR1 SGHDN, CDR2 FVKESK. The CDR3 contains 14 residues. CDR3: CASSRLRVLAEAFF. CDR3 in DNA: TGTGCCAGCAGCCGCCTCAGGGTTTTGGCCGAAGCTTTCTTT.

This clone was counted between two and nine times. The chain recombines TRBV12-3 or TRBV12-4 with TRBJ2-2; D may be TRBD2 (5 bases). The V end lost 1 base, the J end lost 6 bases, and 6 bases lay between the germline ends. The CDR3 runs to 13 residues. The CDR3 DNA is TGTGCCAGCAGTTTAGGGCGGGCCGGGGAGCTGTTTTTT. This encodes CASSLGRAGELFF.

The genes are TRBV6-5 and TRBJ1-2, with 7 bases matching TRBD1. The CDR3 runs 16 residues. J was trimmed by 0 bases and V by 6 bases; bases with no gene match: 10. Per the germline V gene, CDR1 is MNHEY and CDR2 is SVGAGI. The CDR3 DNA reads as TGTGCCAGCAGCTACAGGACAGGAGAAGCTAACTATGGCTACACCTTC. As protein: CASSYRTGEANYGYTF.

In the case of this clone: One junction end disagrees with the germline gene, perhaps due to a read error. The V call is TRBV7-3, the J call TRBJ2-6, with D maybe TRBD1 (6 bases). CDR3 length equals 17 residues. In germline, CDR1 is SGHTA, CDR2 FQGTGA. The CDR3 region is CASSPKGGQGIANALTF. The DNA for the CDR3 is TGTGCCAGCAGCCCAAAAGGAGGCCAGGGGATAGCCAACGCCCTGACTTTC.

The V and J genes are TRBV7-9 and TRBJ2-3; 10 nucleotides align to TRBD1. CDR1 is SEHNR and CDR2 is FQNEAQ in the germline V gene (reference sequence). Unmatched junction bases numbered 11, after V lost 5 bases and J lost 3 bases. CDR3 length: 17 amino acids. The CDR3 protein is CASSPLMTGGGTDTQYF. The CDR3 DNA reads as TGTGCCAGCAGCCCGCTCATGACAGGGGGCGGGACAGATACGCAGTATTTT.

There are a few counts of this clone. The CDR3 DNA reads TGTGCCAGCAGCCGCACCCTAGCGGCGGGGAACTACGAGCAGTACTTC. This translates into CASSRTLAAGNYEQYF. The V gene is TRBV28, the J gene TRBJ2-7, with TRBD2 identical over 7 bases. Germline V gene lookup returns CDR1 MDHEN and CDR2 SYDVKM. The CDR3 loop spans 16 amino acids. With 6 bases clipped from V and 3 bases from J, the junction kept 14 bases outside the gene matches. The full variable domain, rest sourced from reference TRBV28 and TRBJ2-7, is DVKVTQSSRYLVKRTGEKVFLECVQDMDHENMFWYRQDPGLGLRLIYFSYDVKMKEKGDIPEGYSVSREKKERFSLILESASTNQTSMYLCASSRTLAAGNYEQYFGPGTRLTVT.

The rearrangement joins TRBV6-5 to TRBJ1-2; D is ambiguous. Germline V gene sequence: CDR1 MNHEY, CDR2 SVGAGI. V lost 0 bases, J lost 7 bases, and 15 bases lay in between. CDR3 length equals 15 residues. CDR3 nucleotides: TGTGCCAGCAGTTACTCATCAAGTCCGGGGATTGGCTACACCTTC. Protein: CASSYSSSPGIGYTF.

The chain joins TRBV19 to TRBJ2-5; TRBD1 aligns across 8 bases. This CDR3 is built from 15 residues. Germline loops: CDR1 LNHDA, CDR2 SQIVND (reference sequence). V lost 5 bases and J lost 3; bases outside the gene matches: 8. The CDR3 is CASSPRTGLEETQYF. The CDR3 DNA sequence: TGTGCCAGTAGTCCAAGGACAGGGCTAGAAGAGACCCAGTACTTC.

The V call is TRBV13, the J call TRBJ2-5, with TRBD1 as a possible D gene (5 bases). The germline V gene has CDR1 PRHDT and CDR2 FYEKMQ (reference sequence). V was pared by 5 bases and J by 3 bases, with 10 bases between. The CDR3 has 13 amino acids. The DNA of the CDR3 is TGTGCCAGCAGCCTCGACAGAAAAGAGACCCAGTACTTC. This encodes CASSLDRKETQYF.

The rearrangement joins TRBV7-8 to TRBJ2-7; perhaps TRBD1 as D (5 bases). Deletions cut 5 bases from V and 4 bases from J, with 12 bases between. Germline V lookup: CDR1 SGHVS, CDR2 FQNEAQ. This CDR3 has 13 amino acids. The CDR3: CASSEDTLYEQYF. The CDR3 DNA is TGTGCCAGCAGCGAGGACACTCTTTACGAGCAGTACTTC.

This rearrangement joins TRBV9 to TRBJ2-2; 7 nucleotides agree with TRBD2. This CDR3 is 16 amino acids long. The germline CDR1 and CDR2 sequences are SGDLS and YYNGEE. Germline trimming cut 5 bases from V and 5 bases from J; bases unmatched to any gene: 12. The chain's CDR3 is CASSEDGGRRTGELFF. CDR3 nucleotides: TGTGCCAGCAGTGAAGATGGCGGGAGAAGAACCGGGGAGCTGTTTTTT.

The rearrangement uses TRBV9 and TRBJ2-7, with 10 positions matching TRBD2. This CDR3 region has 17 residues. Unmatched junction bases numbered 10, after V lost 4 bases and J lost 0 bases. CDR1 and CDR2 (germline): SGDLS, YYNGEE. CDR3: CASSPRGSGRLSYEQYF. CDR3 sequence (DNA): TGTGCCAGCAGCCCAAGAGGTAGCGGGAGGCTCTCCTACGAGCAGTACTTC.

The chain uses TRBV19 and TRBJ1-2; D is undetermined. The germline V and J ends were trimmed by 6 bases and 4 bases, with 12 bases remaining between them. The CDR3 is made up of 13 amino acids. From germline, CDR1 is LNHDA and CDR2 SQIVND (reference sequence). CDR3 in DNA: TGTGCCAGTAGCTCGGCGGATCTCTATGGCTACACCTTC. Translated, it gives CASSSADLYGYTF.

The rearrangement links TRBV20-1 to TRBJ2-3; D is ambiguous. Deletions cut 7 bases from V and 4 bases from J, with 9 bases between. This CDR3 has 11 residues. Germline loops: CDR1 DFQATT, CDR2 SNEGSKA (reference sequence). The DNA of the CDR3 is TGCAGTGTTGGGCGCTCAGATACGCAGTATTTT. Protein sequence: CSVGRSDTQYF.

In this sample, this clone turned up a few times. CDR3 nucleotides: TGTGCCAGCAGCTTAACGTATGGGGAGCTGTTTTTT. Protein sequence: CASSLTYGELFF. The chain uses TRBV7-3 and TRBJ2-2; D call uncertain. This CDR3 region has 12 residues. Germline V CDR1 and CDR2: SGHTA, FQGTGA. Trimming left V 0 bases short and J 8 bases short, with 4 bases between.